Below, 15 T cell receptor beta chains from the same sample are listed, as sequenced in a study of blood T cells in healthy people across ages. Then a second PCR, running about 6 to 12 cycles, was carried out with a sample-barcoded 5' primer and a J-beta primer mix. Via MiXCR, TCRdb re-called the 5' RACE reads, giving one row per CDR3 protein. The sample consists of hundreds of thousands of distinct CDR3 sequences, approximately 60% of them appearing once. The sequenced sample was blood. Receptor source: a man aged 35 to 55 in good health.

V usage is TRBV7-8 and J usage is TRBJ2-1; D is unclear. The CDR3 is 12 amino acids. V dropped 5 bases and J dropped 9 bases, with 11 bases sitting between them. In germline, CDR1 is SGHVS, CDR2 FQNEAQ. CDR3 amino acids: CASSPRAFEQFF. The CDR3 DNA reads TGTGCCAGCAGCCCGCGTGCGTTTGAGCAGTTCTTC.

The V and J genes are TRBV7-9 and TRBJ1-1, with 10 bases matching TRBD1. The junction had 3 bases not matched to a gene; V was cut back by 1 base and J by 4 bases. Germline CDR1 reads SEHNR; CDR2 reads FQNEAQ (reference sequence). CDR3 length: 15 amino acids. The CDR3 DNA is TGTGCCAGCAGCTTAGAGAGGACAGGGGGCACTGAAGCTTTCTTT. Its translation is CASSLERTGGTEAFF.

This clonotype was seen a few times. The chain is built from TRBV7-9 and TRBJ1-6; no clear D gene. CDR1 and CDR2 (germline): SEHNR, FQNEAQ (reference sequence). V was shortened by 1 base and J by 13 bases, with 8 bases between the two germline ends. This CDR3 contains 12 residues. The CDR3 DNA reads TGTGCCAGCAGCTTAGGATCTTCTCCCCTCCACTTT. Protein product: CASSLGSSPLHF.

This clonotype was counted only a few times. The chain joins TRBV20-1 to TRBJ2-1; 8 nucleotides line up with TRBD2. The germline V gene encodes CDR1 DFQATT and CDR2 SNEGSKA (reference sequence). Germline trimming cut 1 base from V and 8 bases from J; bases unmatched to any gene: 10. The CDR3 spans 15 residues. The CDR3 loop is CSARGGRTSLHEQFF. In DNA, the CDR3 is TGCAGTGCTAGAGGGGGAAGGACTAGCTTACATGAGCAGTTCTTC.

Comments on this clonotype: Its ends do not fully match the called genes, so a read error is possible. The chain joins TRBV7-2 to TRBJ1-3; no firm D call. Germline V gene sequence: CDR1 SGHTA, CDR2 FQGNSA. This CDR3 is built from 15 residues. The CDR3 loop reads CAGSSRRPSGNTIYF. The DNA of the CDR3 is TGTGCCGGCAGCTCCCGGAGGCCATCTGGAAACACCATATATTTT.

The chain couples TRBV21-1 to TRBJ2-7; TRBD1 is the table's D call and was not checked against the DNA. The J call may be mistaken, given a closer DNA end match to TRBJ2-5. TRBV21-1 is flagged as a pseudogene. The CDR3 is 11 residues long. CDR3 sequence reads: CASSKEGTQYF. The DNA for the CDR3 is TGTGCCAGCAGCAAAGAGGGGACCCAGTACTTC.

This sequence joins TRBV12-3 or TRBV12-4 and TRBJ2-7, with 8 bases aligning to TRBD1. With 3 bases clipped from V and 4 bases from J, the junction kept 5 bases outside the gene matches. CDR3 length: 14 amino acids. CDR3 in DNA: TGTGCCAGCAGTTTTCAGGGGGCGCGTTACGAGCAGTACTTC. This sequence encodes CASSFQGARYEQYF.

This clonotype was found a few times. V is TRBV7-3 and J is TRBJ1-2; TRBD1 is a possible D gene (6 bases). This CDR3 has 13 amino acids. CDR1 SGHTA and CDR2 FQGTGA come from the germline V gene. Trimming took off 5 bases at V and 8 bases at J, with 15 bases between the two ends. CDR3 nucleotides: TGTGCCAGCAGCCTGGGGGGCGCCGAGGGCTACACCTTC. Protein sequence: CASSLGGAEGYTF. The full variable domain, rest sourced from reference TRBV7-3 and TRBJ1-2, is GAGVSQTPSNKVTEKGKYVELRCDPISGHTALYWYRQSLGQGPEFLIYFQGTGAADDSGLPNDRFFAVRPEGSVSTLKIQRTERGDSAVYLCASSLGGAEGYTFGSGTRLTVV.

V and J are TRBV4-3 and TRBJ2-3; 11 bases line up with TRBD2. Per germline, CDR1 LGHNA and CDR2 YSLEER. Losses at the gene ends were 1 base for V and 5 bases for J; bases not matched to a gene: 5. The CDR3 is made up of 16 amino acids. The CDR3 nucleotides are TGCGCCAGCAGCCAAGCTACTAGCGGGAGAGTAGATACGCAGTATTTT. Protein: CASSQATSGRVDTQYF.

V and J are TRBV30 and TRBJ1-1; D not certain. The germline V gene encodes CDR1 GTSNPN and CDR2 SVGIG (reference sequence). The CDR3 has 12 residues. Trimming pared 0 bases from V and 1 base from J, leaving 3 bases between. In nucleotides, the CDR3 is TGTGCCTGGAGTGTAGGGAACACTGAAGCTTTCTTT. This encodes CAWSVGNTEAFF.

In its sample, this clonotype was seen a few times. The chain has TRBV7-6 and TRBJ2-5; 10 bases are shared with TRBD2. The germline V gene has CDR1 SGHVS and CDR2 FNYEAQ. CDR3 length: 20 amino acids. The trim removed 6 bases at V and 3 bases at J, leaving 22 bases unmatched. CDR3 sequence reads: CASRKGKWTSGDHPKETQYF. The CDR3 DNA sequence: TGTGCCAGCAGGAAAGGAAAATGGACTAGCGGAGACCACCCCAAAGAGACCCAGTACTTC.

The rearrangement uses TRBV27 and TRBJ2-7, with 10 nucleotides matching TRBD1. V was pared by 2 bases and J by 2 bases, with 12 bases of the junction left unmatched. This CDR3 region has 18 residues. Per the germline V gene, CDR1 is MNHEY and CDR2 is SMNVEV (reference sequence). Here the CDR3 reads CASSLVPPGQGLPYEQYF. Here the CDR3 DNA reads TGTGCCAGCAGTTTAGTCCCCCCGGGACAGGGGCTCCCCTACGAGCAGTACTTC.

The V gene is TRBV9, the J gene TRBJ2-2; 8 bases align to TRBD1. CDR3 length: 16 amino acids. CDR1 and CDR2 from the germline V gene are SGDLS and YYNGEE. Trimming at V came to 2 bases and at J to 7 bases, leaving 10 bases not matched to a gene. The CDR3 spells CASSVRQGAIVGELFF. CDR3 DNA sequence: TGTGCCAGCAGCGTCAGGCAGGGGGCTATCGTCGGGGAGCTGTTTTTT. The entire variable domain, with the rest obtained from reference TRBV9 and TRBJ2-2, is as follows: DSGVTQTPKHLITATGQRVTLRCSPRSGDLSVYWYQQSLDQGLQFLIQYYNGEERAKGNILERFSAQQFPDLHSELNLSSLELGDSALYFCASSVRQGAIVGELFFGEGSRLTVL.

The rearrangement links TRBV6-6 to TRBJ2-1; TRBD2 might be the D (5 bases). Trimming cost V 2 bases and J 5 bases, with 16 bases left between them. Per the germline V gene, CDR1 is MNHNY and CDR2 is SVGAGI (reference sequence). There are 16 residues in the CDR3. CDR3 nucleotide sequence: TGTGCCAGCAGTTACGAAGCGGTCCTAACGAACAATGAGCAGTTCTTC. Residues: CASSYEAVLTNNEQFF.

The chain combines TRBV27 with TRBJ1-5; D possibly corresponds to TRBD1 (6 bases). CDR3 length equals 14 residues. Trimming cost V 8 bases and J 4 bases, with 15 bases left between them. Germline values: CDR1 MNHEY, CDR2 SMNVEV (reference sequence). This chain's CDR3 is CASRLGQPNQPQHF. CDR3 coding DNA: TGTGCCAGCCGACTTGGACAGCCGAATCAGCCCCAGCATTTT.